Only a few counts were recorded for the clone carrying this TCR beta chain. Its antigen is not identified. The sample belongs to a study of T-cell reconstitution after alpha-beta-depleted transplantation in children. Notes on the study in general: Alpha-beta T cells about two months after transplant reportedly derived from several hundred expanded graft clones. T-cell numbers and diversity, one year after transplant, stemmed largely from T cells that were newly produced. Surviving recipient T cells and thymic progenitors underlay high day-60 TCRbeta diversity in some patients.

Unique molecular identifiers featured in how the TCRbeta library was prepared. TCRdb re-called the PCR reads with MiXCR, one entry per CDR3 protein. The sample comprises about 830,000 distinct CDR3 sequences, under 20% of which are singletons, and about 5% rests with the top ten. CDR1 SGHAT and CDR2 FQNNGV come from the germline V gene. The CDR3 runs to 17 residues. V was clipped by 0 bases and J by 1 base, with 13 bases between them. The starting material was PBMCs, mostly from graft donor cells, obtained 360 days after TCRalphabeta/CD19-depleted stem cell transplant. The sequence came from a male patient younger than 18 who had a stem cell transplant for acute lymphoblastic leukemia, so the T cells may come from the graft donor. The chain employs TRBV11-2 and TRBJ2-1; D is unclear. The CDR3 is CASSLEAMRLSYNEQFF. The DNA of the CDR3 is TGTGCCAGCAGCTTAGAGGCTATGCGGCTTTCCTACAATGAGCAGTTCTTC.